What follows is one T cell receptor (beta chain) and its context. Its antigen is not yet known. There are no base qualities to consult, and no much larger clone falls within one base. These data belong to a study of blood T cell repertoires in COVID-19 (dated by TCRdb to 2019 to 2021). About the study as a whole: Samples covering the acute and convalescent phases of COVID-19 were provided by collaborators in the United States, Italy and Spain. The samples were drawn from two sources: the first 160 participants of the ongoing ImmuneRACE study, and about 1,300 subjects contributed by 6 global collaborators. The material from the prospective study consisted of cDNA or gDNA derived from T cells, B-cell-depleted T cells, or PBMCs. A de-identified subject ID, COVID-19 status, age in years and sex were almost always included in the sample metadata. The repertoires were released in a freely available public database intended as a resource for research on the immune response to SARS-CoV-2. Where available, HLA class I and class II types were obtained from metadata supplied by the sample provider rather than from assay-based typing. The dataset comprised deeply sampled blood TCRbeta repertoires from subjects exposed to, actively infected with, or recovered from COVID-19.

Participants in the prospective study were enrolled through a virtual design, were aged roughly 18 to 100 years, and lived in about two dozen United States geographic areas. In the prospective study, cohorts were assigned on the basis of participant-reported clinical history obtained from a screening survey and a study questionnaire. ImmuneRACE Cohort 3 recovered participants were defined by two consecutive negative NP/OP PCR tests, healthcare professional clearance, or symptom resolution. Mobile phlebotomists in the prospective study collected whole blood, serum and a nasopharyngeal or oropharyngeal swab from every participant. Over a roughly 2-month period, participants in the prospective study had the option of providing additional blood draws and questionnaires. Prospective study blood samples were shipped either frozen or at room temperature before DNA extraction. TCRbeta CDR3 regions were amplified from genomic DNA by means of the immunoSEQ Assay, a bias-controlled multiplex PCR. The study's own analysis went as follows. The number of nucleated cells in each sample was estimated from the amplification of reference gene primers within the assay. Sequence reads were collapsed and filtered to measure the absolute abundance of every unique TCRbeta CDR3 rearrangement. Productive Simpson clonality was computed per sample as the square root of Simpson's diversity index over productive rearrangements. TCRdb took this table from immuneACCESS and kept in-frame rearrangements with V and J called. Such tables lack part of the clones; where checked against another copy, unresolved V genes explain under half of the gap, and the rest is unexplained. The D gene and trimming were derived from the DNA, and the V and J assignments and clone size from that table. The sample records some 270,000 clones, approximately 88% of which are singletons. About 1.8% of the sample belongs to the ten largest clones.

Overall study results and their limits: The amount of clinical and demographic metadata varied by source and participant and was provided uncurated.

For this chain, trimming is 3 bases at the V end and 3 bases at the J end, and the number of junction bases without a gene match is 4. As encoded in the germline V gene (reference sequence), CDR1 is GTSNPN while CDR2 is SVGIG. The CDR3 runs 14 amino acids, cysteine and phenylalanine included. Only the CDR3 DNA stays, 42 bases, in frame from base 1. The chain is assembled from TRBV30 and TRBJ1-3; the central 8 bases match TRBD1. The specimen sequenced was PBMCs or T cells enriched from blood (not recorded which). This receptor was obtained from a woman aged 40 to 50 who had recovered from COVID-19. This receptor carries the CDR3 CAWRIQGVGNTIYF. DNA sequence: TGTGCCTGGAGAATACAGGGGGTTGGAAACACCATATATTTT.